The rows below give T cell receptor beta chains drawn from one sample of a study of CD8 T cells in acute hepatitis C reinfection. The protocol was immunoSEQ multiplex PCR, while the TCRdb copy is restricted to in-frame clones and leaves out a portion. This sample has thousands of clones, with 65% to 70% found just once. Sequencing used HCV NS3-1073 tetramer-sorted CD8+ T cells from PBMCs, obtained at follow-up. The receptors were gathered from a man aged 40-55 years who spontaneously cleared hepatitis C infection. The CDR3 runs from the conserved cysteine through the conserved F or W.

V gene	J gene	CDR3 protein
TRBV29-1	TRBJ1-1	CSGDRGAGTEAFF
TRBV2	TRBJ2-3	CASSENLAGSTDTQYF
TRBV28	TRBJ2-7	CASSWVSGLTEQYF
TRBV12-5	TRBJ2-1	CASGLTPGLAMNEQFF
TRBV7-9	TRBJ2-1	CASSLERSSYNEQFF
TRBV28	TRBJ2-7	CASTRPPGLADPYEQYF
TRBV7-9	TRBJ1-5	CASSLGAGNQPQHF
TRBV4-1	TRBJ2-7	CASSQGGSGRSYEQYF
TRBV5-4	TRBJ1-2	CASSLLAGHYGYTF
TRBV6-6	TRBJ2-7	CASSYSGTGGYEQYF
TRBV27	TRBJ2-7	CASSLGQGEYEQYF
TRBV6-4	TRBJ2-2	CASMETGDTGELFF
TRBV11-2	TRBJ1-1	CASSRFGQGDTEAFF
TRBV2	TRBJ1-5	CASSRTGANQPQHF
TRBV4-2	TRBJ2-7	CASSQETSGAPYEQYF
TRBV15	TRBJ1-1	CATSREGRNTEAFF
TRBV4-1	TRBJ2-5	CASSPPAGRLETQYF
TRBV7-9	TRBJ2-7	CASNRVGRPYYEQYF
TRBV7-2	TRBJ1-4	CASSLAKTGKSEKLFF
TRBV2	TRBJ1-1	CASSAWTGNGAFF
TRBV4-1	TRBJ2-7	CASSQTEAGIYEQYF
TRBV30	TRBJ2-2	CAWRSPGLNTGELFF
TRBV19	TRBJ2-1	CASSMAGFGNEQFF
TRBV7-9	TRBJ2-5	CASSSGLGGPQYF
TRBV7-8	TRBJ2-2	CASGGAAGANTGELFF
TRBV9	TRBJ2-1	CASSGNNEQFF
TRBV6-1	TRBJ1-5	CASSEGMSQHF
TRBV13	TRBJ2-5	CASSLGQGQETQYF
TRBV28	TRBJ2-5	CASSSTKGEETQYF
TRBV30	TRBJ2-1	CAWSFLTYNEQFF
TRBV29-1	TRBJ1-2	CSVEETGHVSYGYTF
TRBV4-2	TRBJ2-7	CASSQEVEAGWGEQYF
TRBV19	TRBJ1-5	CASSISGNQPQHF
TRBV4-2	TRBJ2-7	CASSPADVNEQYF
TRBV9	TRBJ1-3	CASSVGFRMGSGNTIYF
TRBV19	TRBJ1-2	CASSIGGQPYGYTF
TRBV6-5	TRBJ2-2	CASSYETANTGELFF
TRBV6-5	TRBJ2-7	CASSYRRQLYEQYF
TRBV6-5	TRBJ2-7	CASSQGRGGYEQYF
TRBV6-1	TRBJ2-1	CASSEGLGQASSYNEQFF
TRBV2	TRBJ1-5	CASSKQGNRPQHF
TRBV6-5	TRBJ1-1	CASTTGGRAEAFF
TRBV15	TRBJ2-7	CATSTPGARGNYEQYF
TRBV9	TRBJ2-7	CASSLSWGTEDEQYF
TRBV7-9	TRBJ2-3	CASSRPWRRSTDTQYF
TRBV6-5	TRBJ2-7	CASSYGLAGDNEQYF
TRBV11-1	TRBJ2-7	CASSLIRWTRDRTPEQYF
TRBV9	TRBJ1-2	CASSAMQGPYGYTF
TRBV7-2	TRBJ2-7	CASSLEAGTWGEQYF
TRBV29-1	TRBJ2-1	CSVVLAGMDNEQFF
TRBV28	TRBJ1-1	CASSATGGMNTEAFF
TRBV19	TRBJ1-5	CASSMDRGVNQPQHF
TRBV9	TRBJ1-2	CASSVEGRSGGDYGYTF
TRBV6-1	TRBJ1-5	CASSEAGTDNQPQHF
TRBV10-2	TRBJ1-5	CASSERVGGYSNQPQHF
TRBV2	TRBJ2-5	CASSGYRAETQYF
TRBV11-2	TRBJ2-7	CASSPGTTYEQYF
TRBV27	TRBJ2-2	CASSLSSGYSGELFF
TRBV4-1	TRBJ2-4	CASSQKKTSQDIQYF
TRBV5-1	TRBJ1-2	CASSGGQSANYGYTF